This record concerns one T cell receptor (beta chain) sequence. Reverse transcription of roughly 0.5 to 1 ug RNA was carried out with random hexamers. Amplification of TCR beta CDR3 by immunoSEQ multiplex PCR spanned 54 Vbeta and 13 Jbeta. Each CDR3 protein gets one entry after TCRdb re-called the immunoSEQ multiplex PCR reads with MiXCR. Of under 200,000 distinct CDR3 sequences listed, around 96% are singletons. This CDR3 region has 11 residues. Deletions cut 2 bases from V and 2 bases from J, with 1 base between. The data stem from a study of CD8 T cells in Susac syndrome. This chain uses TRBV12-3 or TRBV12-4 with TRBJ2-7; D call uncertain. This clonotype originated in a human donor in good health. Sequenced input: CD4+ T cells from PBMCs. The CDR3: CASSLTYEQYF. CDR3 bases: TGTGCCAGCAGTTTAACCTACGAGCAGTACTTC.